The 8 T cell receptor beta chains below were found in one sample sequenced in a study of blood T cell repertoires in COVID-19. Method: immunoSEQ multiplex PCR; TCRdb's copy keeps in-frame clones and lacks some. The sample gives tens of thousands of clones, 80% to 90% of which show up once; roughly 43% is in the top ten. Source material: peripheral blood. The receptors shown here come from a woman aged 55 to 70 with COVID-19, enrolled during active disease.

In this sample, this clone turned up a few times. V is TRBV9 and J is TRBJ1-1; D perhaps matches TRBD1 (6 bases). Germline V CDR1 and CDR2: SGDLS, YYNGEE. V lost 4 bases and J 7 bases, leaving 20 bases between the germline ends. The CDR3 extends over 15 amino acids. The CDR3 loop reads CASSPAETGLGEAFF. For the CDR3, the DNA is TGTGCCAGCAGCCCCGCTGAGACAGGTTTGGGTGAAGCTTTCTTT.

This clone appeared a few times. The chain uses TRBV6-5 and TRBJ2-5; 8 bases match TRBD1. Germline V gene sequence: CDR1 MNHEY, CDR2 SVGAGI. CDR3 length: 15 amino acids. The V gene end was trimmed by 6 bases and the J gene end by 2 bases; junction bases not matched to a gene: 8. The CDR3 reads CASSHSRDRQETQYF. Here the CDR3 DNA reads TGTGCCAGCAGCCATTCCCGGGACAGGCAAGAGACCCAGTACTTC.

The chain recombines TRBV19 with TRBJ2-1, with 8 positions matching TRBD2. CDR3 length equals 14 residues. V gave up 5 bases and J gave up 10 bases; unmatched junction bases: 10. Per the germline V gene, CDR1 is LNHDA and CDR2 is SQIVND (reference sequence). This CDR3 is CASSELAALQEQFF. The CDR3 nucleotides read TGTGCCAGTAGTGAACTAGCGGCCTTACAGGAGCAGTTCTTC.

This chain joins TRBV21-1 and TRBJ1-5; TRBD1 is the table's D call and was not checked against the DNA. TRBV21-1 is given as a pseudogene. This CDR3 spans 19 amino acids. This CDR3 is CASSSRRDRGYYSNQPQHF. The CDR3, as DNA: TGTGCCAGCAGCTCACGGCGGGACAGGGGTTATTATAGCAATCAGCCCCAGCATTTT.

The chain is built from TRBV5-1 and TRBJ1-2; 8 positions agree with TRBD1. CDR1 and CDR2 from the germline V gene are SGHRS and YFSETQ. V was pared by 0 bases and J by 4 bases, with 2 bases of the junction left unmatched. This CDR3 region has 14 residues. The DNA of the CDR3 is TGCGCCAGCAGCTTGGACAGGGGGAGCTATGGCTACACCTTC. Amino acid sequence: CASSLDRGSYGYTF.

The chain combines TRBV4-1 with TRBJ1-4, with D perhaps matching TRBD1 (5 bases). V was pared by 2 bases and J by 8 bases, with 18 bases between. Germline V gene sequence: CDR1 MGHRA, CDR2 YSYEKL. CDR3 length: 16 amino acids. Here the CDR3 DNA reads TGCGCCAGCAGCCAATATCAATCCAGGGAGGGGGAAAAACTGTTTTTT. It codes for CASSQYQSREGEKLFF.

This clone was seen more than once but under ten times. This chain joins TRBV5-1 and TRBJ1-1; D is possibly TRBD1 (5 bases). Germline loops: CDR1 SGHRS, CDR2 YFSETQ. This CDR3 is built from 14 residues. V lost 0 bases to trimming and J lost 4 bases, with 10 bases between them. The CDR3 region is CASSLESGSTEAFF. In nucleotides, the CDR3 is TGCGCCAGCAGCTTGGAATCAGGGTCCACTGAAGCTTTCTTT.

This clone was found once. The chain links TRBV5-4 to TRBJ1-1, with 7 bases fitting TRBD1. V was clipped by 7 bases and J by 3 bases; unmatched bases: 9. Per germline, CDR1 SGHNT and CDR2 YYREEE (reference sequence). This CDR3 has 14 residues. CDR3 in DNA: TGTGCCAGCTCGAACAGGGGCAGGGACACTGAAGCTTTCTTT. Translation gives CASSNRGRDTEAFF.